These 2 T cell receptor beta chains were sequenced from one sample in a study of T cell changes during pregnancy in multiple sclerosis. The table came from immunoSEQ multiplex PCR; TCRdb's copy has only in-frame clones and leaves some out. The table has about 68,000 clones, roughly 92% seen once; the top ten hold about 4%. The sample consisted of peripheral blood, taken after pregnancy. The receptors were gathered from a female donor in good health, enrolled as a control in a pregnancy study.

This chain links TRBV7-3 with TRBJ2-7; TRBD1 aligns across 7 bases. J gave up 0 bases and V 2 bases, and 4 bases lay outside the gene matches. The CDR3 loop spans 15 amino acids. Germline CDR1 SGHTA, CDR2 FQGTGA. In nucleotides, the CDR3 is TGTGCCAGCAGCTTAGTTGGGGACAGCTCCTACGAGCAGTACTTC. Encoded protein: CASSLVGDSSYEQYF. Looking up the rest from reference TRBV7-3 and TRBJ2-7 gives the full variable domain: GAGVSQTPSNKVTEKGKYVELRCDPISGHTALYWYRQSLGQGPEFLIYFQGTGAADDSGLPNDRFFAVRPEGSVSTLKIQRTERGDSAVYLCASSLVGDSSYEQYFGPGTRLTVT.

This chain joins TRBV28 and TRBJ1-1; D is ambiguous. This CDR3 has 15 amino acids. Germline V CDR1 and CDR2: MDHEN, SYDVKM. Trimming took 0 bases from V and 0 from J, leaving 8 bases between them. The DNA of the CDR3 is TGTGCCAGCAGTTTATGGGCAGAAATGAACACTGAAGCTTTCTTT. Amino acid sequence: CASSLWAEMNTEAFF.